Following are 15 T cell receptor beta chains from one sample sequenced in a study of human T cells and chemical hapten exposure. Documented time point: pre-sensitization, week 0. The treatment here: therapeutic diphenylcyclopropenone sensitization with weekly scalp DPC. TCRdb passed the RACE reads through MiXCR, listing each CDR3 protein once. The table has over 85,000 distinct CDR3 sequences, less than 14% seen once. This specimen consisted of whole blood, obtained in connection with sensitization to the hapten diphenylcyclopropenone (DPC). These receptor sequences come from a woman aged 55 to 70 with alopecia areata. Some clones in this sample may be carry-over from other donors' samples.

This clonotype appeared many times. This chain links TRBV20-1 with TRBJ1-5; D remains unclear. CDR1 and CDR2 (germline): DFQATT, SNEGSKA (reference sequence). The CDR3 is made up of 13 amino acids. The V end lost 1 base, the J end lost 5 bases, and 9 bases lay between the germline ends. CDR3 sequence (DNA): TGCAGTGCTAGAGCCACAGATTATCAGCCCCAGCATTTT. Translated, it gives CSARATDYQPQHF.

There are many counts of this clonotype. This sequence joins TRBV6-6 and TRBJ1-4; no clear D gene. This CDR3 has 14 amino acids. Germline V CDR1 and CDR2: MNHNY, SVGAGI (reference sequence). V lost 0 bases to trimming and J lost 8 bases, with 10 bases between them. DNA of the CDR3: TGTGCCAGCAGTTACTCGATGGACCGGGAAAAACTGTTTTTT. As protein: CASSYSMDREKLFF.

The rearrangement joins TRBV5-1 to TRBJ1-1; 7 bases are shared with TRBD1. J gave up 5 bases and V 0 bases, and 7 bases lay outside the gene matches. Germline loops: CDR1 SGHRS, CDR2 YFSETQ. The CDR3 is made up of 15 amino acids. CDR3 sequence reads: CASSLAVQGGTEAFF. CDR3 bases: TGCGCCAGCAGCTTGGCAGTTCAGGGGGGGACTGAAGCTTTCTTT.

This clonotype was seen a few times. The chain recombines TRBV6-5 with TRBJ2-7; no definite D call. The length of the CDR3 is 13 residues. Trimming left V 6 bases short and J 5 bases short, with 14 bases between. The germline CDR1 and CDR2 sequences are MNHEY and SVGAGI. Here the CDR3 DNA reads TGTGCCAGCAGAACCCCGGGTTCCGACGAGCAGTACTTC. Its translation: CASRTPGSDEQYF.

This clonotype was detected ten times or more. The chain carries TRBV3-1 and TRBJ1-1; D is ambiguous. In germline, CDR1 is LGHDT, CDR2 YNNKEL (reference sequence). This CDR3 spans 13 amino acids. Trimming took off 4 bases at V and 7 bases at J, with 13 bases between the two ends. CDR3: CASSPEPYVEAFF. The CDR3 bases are TGTGCCAGCAGCCCAGAACCCTATGTTGAAGCTTTCTTT.

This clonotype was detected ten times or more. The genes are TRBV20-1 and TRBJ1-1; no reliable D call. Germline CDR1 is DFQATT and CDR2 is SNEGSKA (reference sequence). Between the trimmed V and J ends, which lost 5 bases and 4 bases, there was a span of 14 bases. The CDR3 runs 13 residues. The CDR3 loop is CSAQTRLGTEAFF. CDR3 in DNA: TGCAGTGCTCAGACCCGACTGGGCACTGAAGCTTTCTTT.

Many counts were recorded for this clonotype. CDR3 region: CAWGPEQVDGYTF. DNA for the CDR3: TGTGCCTGGGGACCCGAACAGGTTGATGGCTACACCTTC. V and J are TRBV30 and TRBJ1-2; tentatively, D is TRBD1 (5 bases). CDR3 size: 13 residues. From germline, CDR1 is GTSNPN and CDR2 SVGIG (reference sequence). The ends were cut back, 5 bases at V and 6 bases at J, with 16 bases in the middle.

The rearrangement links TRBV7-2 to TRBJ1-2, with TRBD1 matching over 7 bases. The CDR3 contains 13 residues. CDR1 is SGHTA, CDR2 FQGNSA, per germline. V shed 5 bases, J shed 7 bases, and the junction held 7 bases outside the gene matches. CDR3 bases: TGTGCCAGCAGCGTGGGACAGTTAGTTGGCTACACCTTC. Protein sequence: CASSVGQLVGYTF.

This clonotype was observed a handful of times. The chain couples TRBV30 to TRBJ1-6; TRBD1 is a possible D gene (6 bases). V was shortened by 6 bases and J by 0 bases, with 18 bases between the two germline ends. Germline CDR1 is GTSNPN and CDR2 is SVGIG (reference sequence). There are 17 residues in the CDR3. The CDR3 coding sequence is TGTGCCTGCCCCACCGGGACACCGAGCTCCTATAATTCACCCCTCCACTTT. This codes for CACPTGTPSSYNSPLHF.

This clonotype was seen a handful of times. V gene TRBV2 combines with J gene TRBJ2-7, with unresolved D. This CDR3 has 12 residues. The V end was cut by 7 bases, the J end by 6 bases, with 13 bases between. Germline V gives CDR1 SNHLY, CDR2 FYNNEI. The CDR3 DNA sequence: TGTGCCAGCACTCAATCGTGGGGCGAGCAGTACTTC. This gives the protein CASTQSWGEQYF.

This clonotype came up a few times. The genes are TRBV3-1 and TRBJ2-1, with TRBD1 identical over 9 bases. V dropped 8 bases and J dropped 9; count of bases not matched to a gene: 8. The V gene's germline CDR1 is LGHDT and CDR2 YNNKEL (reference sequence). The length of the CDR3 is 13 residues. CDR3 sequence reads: CASRGTGGGEQFF. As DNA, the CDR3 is TGTGCCAGCCGGGGAACAGGGGGCGGTGAGCAGTTCTTC.

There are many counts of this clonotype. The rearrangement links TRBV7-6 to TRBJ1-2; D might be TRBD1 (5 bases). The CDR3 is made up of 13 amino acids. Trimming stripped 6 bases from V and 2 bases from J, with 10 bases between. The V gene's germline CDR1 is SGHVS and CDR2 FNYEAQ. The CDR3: CASRPRDNYGYTF. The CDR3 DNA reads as TGTGCCAGCAGACCCCGGGACAACTATGGCTACACCTTC.

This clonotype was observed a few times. The CDR3 loop is CSVQGRAGGADTQYF. CDR3 coding DNA: TGCAGCGTTCAGGGTAGGGCAGGGGGAGCAGATACGCAGTATTTT. This chain connects TRBV29-1 to TRBJ2-3, with TRBD1 matching 7 bases. V dropped 5 bases and J dropped 4; count of bases not matched to a gene: 12. Looked up from germline, CDR1 is SQVTM and CDR2 is ANQGSEA. There are 15 residues in the CDR3.

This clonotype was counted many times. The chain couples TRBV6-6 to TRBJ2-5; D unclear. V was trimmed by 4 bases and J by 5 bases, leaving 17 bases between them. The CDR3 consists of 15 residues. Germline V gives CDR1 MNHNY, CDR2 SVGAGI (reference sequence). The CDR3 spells CASSSPVISLETQYF. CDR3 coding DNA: TGTGCCAGCAGTTCCCCCGTTATCTCTCTTGAGACCCAGTACTTC.

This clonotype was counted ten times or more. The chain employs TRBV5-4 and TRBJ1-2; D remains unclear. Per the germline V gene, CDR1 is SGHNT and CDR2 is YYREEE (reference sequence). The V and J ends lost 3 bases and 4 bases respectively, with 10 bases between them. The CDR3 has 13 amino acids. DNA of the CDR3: TGTGCCAGCAGCTCCGACCCGAGCTATGGCTACACCTTC. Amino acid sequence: CASSSDPSYGYTF.